Listed below are T cell receptor beta chains from one sample, sequenced in a study of T cell responses to AZD1222 COVID-19 vaccine. Sequenced by immunoSEQ multiplex PCR; TCRdb stores in-frame clones only, minus some. Of some 150,000 clones in the sample, 85% to 95% were seen once. Sequenced material: peripheral blood, taken on day 0 of AZD1222 vaccination. The receptors come from an adult in good health. The CDR3 runs from the conserved cysteine through the conserved F or W. Each record gives: V gene, J gene, D gene, clone size, CDR3 DNA, CDR3 protein. A D gene is named only where the DNA matches it firmly. The size of a clone is reported for some rows only, either as once, few or many, or as a class for expanded clones.

>TRBV14|TRBJ1-4|NA|once
TGTGCCAGCAGCCAGGCCCTCGGTGTGGAAAAACTGTTTTTT
CASSQALGVEKLFF
>TRBV15|TRBJ2-7|TRBD1|NA
TGTGCCACCAGTCTAGGGACAGGGAACTACGAGCAGTACTTC
CATSLGTGNYEQYF
>TRBV11-3|TRBJ1-1|NA|NA
TGTGCCAGCAGTCAGGACTGGAACACTGAAGCTTTCTTT
CASSQDWNTEAFF
>TRBV6-5|TRBJ2-2|NA|NA
TGTGCCAGCAGTTACGGGGAGAACACCGGGGAGCTGTTTTTT
CASSYGENTGELFF
>TRBV19|TRBJ2-7|NA|NA
TGTGCCAGTAGGGACCCGACCCACGAGCAGTACTTC
CASRDPTHEQYF
>TRBV3-1/TRBV3-2|TRBJ1-1|NA|NA
TGTGCCAGCAGCCAAGGAGCGGACGGGGACACTGAAGCTTTCTTT
CASSQGADGDTEAFF
>TRBV11-2|TRBJ2-7|TRBD1|NA
TGTGCCAGCAGCTTAGAGGGCCGACAGGGGGCTAGGGAGCAGTACTTC
CASSLEGRQGAREQYF
>TRBV4-1|TRBJ1-1|NA|NA
TGCGCCAGCAGCCAAGCGCCTGGGAGTGAAGCTTTCTTT
CASSQAPGSEAFF
>TRBV18|TRBJ1-2|NA|NA
TGTGCCAGCTCACCCCCAAGAGGAGGGGGAGTGATCTATGGCTACACCTTC
CASSPPRGGGVIYGYTF
>TRBV5-1|TRBJ2-1|NA|NA
TGCGCCAGCAGCCCCTTGGGGGAACCCTACAATGAGCAGTTCTTC
CASSPLGEPYNEQFF
>TRBV7-9|TRBJ2-4|NA|NA
TGTGCCAGCAGTTCCTCAGTCGCAAACATTCAGTACTTC
CASSSSVANIQYF
>TRBV7-6|TRBJ1-4|NA|NA
TGTGCCAGCAGCCGATCCGGGACAAGAAATGAAAAACTGTTTTTT
CASSRSGTRNEKLFF
>TRBV11-3|TRBJ2-2|NA|NA
TGTGCCAGCAGCGGGAGCCTAAACACCGGGGAGCTGTTTTTT
CASSGSLNTGELFF
>TRBV7-6|TRBJ2-5|NA|NA
TGTGCCAGCAGCTCCTTGAGGGGAGAGACCCAGTACTTC
CASSSLRGETQYF
>TRBV7-6|TRBJ1-2|TRBD1|NA
TGTGCCAGCAGCGTCGGACAGGGAATTTCTAACTATGGCTACACCTTC
CASSVGQGISNYGYTF
>TRBV2|TRBJ1-2|NA|NA
TGTGCCAGCAGTGACATCAGGGATGGGGGTGGCTACACCTTC
CASSDIRDGGGYTF
>TRBV6-1|TRBJ2-3|TRBD2|NA
TGTGCCAGCAGTGTGGGAATCCGGGCGGGAGGGGGTAAAGATACGCAGTATTTT
CASSVGIRAGGGKDTQYF
>TRBV5-1|TRBJ2-1|NA|NA
TGCGCCAGCAGCTCCCGGGTTATCGGGCCTTATGGGAATGAGCAGTTCTTC
CASSSRVIGPYGNEQFF
>TRBV12-3/TRBV12-4|TRBJ1-1|NA|NA
TGTGCCAGCAGTTCGGGTTTGGTTGAAGCTTTCTTT
CASSSGLVEAFF
>TRBV9|TRBJ2-3|TRBD2|NA
TGTGCCAGCAGCGTAGCCAGCGGGAGTGCAGATACGCAGTATTTT
CASSVASGSADTQYF
>TRBV9|TRBJ2-7|TRBD1|NA
TGTGCCAGCAGCCCCGGACAGGGGCTCGACGAGCAGTACTTC
CASSPGQGLDEQYF
>TRBV6-5|TRBJ1-6|NA|NA
TGTGCCAGCAGTTACATTAATTCACCCCTCCACTTT
CASSYINSPLHF
>TRBV14|TRBJ2-1|NA|NA
TGTGCCAGCAGCCAAGAGTGGGGGCAGGATGAGCAGTTCTTC
CASSQEWGQDEQFF
>TRBV27|TRBJ2-1|TRBD1|NA
TGTGCCAGCAGCCTCAGGGGGTCCAATGAGCAGTTCTTC
CASSLRGSNEQFF
>TRBV25-1|TRBJ1-1|TRBD1|NA
TGTGCCAGCAGTGAGACAGGGGGCACTGAAGCTTTCTTT
CASSETGGTEAFF
>TRBV5-1|TRBJ2-1|TRBD1|NA
TGCGCCAGCACCCCCGGGACAGGGGGCTTGCATGAGCAGTTCTTC
CASTPGTGGLHEQFF
>TRBV6-2/TRBV6-3|TRBJ1-5|NA|NA
TGTGCCAGCAGCCGCGAGGGGACGGCCCAGCATTTT
CASSREGTAQHF
>TRBV5-1|TRBJ1-1|TRBD1|NA
TGCGCCAGCAGCTTCGTGGACAGGGCCACTGAAGCTTTCTTT
CASSFVDRATEAFF
>TRBV18|TRBJ2-7|NA|NA
TGTGCCAGCTCTACACCGCAAAACTTTTCCTACGAGCAGTACTTC
CASSTPQNFSYEQYF
>TRBV7-9|TRBJ1-2|TRBD1|NA
TGTGCCAGCAGCCAGGGACAGGGTGAGGGATATGGCTACACCTTC
CASSQGQGEGYGYTF
>TRBV27|TRBJ1-3|TRBD1|NA
TGTGCCAGCAGTTCCCAGGGGGGGCGCATTGATGGAAACACCATATATTTT
CASSSQGGRIDGNTIYF
>TRBV24-1|TRBJ2-3|NA|NA
TGTGCCACCAGTGATCCTGCCACACGTGGTGGGACAGATACGCAGTATTTT
CATSDPATRGGTDTQYF
>TRBV7-2|TRBJ2-7|TRBD1|NA
TGTGCCAGCAGCCCAGGGACAGGGGTCTACGAGCAGTACTTC
CASSPGTGVYEQYF
>TRBV18|TRBJ2-3|NA|NA
TGTGCCAGCTCACCACCGCGGAGGGGGGGCCCAGATACGCAGTATTTT
CASSPPRRGGPDTQYF
>TRBV19|TRBJ1-1|TRBD1|NA
TGTGCCAGTAGTAGGGGGGACAGGGGGAGCGTGAACACTGAAGCTTTCTTT
CASSRGDRGSVNTEAFF
>TRBV5-1|TRBJ2-1|NA|NA
TGCGCCAGCAGCCCCACTCACCGCTCCTACAATGAGCAGTTCTTC
CASSPTHRSYNEQFF
>TRBV6-5|TRBJ2-3|NA|NA
TGTGCCAGCAGTTACTCTTCACCCTGGAACGCAGATACGCAGTATTTT
CASSYSSPWNADTQYF
>TRBV6-5|TRBJ2-7|TRBD2|once
TGTGCCAGCAGTTATGGTGCTAGCGGGGCTTCCTACGAGCAGTACTTC
CASSYGASGASYEQYF
>TRBV6-5|TRBJ1-2|TRBD1|once
TGTGCCAGCAGTTCCACGGGACAGATAAACTATGGCTACACCTTC
CASSSTGQINYGYTF
>TRBV6-5|TRBJ1-1|NA|NA
TGTGCCAGCAGTTACTCTCCACGGACAGCCCAATTTGAAGCTTTCTTT
CASSYSPRTAQFEAFF
>TRBV7-3|TRBJ2-1|NA|NA
TGTGCCAGCAGCCCCATGTCGGCAAACTCCTACAATGAGCAGTTCTTC
CASSPMSANSYNEQFF
>TRBV15|TRBJ1-5|NA|NA
TGTGCCACCAGCAGAGATATAGGACAGACCCATAGGGGTTATAGCAATCAGCCCCAGCATTTT
CATSRDIGQTHRGYSNQPQHF
>TRBV5-1|TRBJ2-1|NA|NA
TGCGCCACCTCGCCGGGAACCTACAATGAGCAGTTCTTC
CATSPGTYNEQFF
>TRBV5-1|TRBJ2-2|NA|NA
TGCGCCAGCAGCTCCCAGGGTGCGGAGCTGTTTTTT
CASSSQGAELFF
>TRBV3-1/TRBV3-2|TRBJ1-2|NA|NA
TGTGCCAGCAGCCAGAAAACTTCGACAGTCGCCTATGGCTACACCTTC
CASSQKTSTVAYGYTF
>TRBV6-5|TRBJ1-2|TRBD1|NA
TGCCTCTCCGGCGCCCAGGGGGTCTTTAACTATGGCTACACCTTC
CLSGAQGVFNYGYTF
>TRBV7-9|TRBJ1-6|NA|NA
TGTGCCAGCAGGCGGGAGGGACCCCTCCACTTT
CASRREGPLHF
>TRBV4-2|TRBJ2-2|TRBD1|NA
TGTGCCAGCAGCCCGGGACAGGGGGCGAAGAAGGACACCGGGGAGCTGTTTTTT
CASSPGQGAKKDTGELFF
>TRBV6-5|TRBJ2-7|TRBD1|NA
TGTGCCAGCAGTTACGGGCAGGGGGCTTCCTACGAGCAGTACTTC
CASSYGQGASYEQYF
>TRBV18|TRBJ2-7|TRBD2|NA
TGTGCCAGCTCACTAGGACTAGCGGGGGTGTACGAGCAGTACTTC
CASSLGLAGVYEQYF
>TRBV5-1|TRBJ2-1|NA|NA
TGCGCCAGCAGCTTGAATGTAGACAATGAGCAGTTCTTC
CASSLNVDNEQFF
>TRBV5-1|TRBJ2-1|NA|NA
TGCGCCAGCAGCTTAGGGCGGGTCTCCCAATTCAATGAGCAGTTCTTC
CASSLGRVSQFNEQFF
>TRBV9|TRBJ1-2|TRBD1|NA
TGTGCCAGCAGCGTCACACAGGGGGGGCAGTATGGCTACACCTTC
CASSVTQGGQYGYTF
>TRBV6-4|TRBJ2-1|TRBD2|NA
TGTGCCAGCAGTGGTCAGGTAGCGGGAGCTAATGAGCAGTTCTTC
CASSGQVAGANEQFF